Listed below are T cell receptor beta chains from one sample, sequenced in a study of T cell changes during pregnancy in multiple sclerosis. Sequenced by immunoSEQ multiplex PCR; TCRdb stores in-frame clones only, minus some. Among around 80,000 clones listed, about 92% were seen once. The material sequenced was peripheral blood, taken before pregnancy. The receptors derive from a female donor with multiple sclerosis, enrolled in a pregnancy study. The CDR3 runs from the conserved cysteine through the conserved F or W. A D gene is named only where the DNA matches it firmly. Size tells how often a clone was seen (once, few, many) or the class of an expanded clone, and some rows leave it out.

d_gene,v_gene,j_gene,abundance,CDR3nt,CDR3aa
TRBD2,TRBV2,TRBJ2-1,.,TGTGCCAGCAGTGGAATAGCGGGGCATAGGGATGAGCAGTTCTTC,CASSGIAGHRDEQFF
TRBD1,TRBV30,TRBJ1-1,once,TGTGCCTGGAGTTGGACAGGACCGAACACTGAAGCTTTCTTT,CAWSWTGPNTEAFF
TRBD2,TRBV4-3,TRBJ2-3,.,TGCGCCAGCAGCCAATCCGCTAGCGGGGGGAGCACAGATACGCAGTATTTT,CASSQSASGGSTDTQYF
TRBD1,TRBV10-3,TRBJ2-1,.,TGTGCCATCAGCCTCCGGGACAGTACCTCCAATGAGCAGTTCTTC,CAISLRDSTSNEQFF
TRBD1,TRBV5-1,TRBJ2-2,.,TGCGCCAGCAGCTTAAAGGGGGCCACCGGGGAGCTGTTTTTT,CASSLKGATGELFF
.,TRBV29-1,TRBJ2-5,.,TGCAGCGGTTCAGAGGGTCGGGAGACCCAGTACTTC,CSGSEGRETQYF
.,TRBV19,TRBJ2-3,.,TGTGCCAGTAGTATCTTTCCAGATACGCAGTATTTT,CASSIFPDTQYF
.,TRBV2,TRBJ2-7,.,TGTGCCACCCTTGAGACAGCCACCTACGAGCAGTACTTC,CATLETATYEQYF
TRBD2,TRBV29-1,TRBJ2-1,.,TGCGCGGGAGGGAGTTTTGGTGAGCAGTTCTTC,CAGGSFGEQFF
.,TRBV7-8,TRBJ2-2,.,TGTGCCAGCAGCTTAGTTTGGGGTACCGGGGAGCTATTTTTT,CASSLVWGTGELFF
.,TRBV4-2,TRBJ1-1,few,TGTGCCAGCAGCCCCAGACAGAACACTGAAGCTTTCTTT,CASSPRQNTEAFF
.,TRBV27,TRBJ2-7,.,TGTGCCAGCAGTTCCTGGAGGCGGGATAGCTACGAGCAGTACTTC,CASSSWRRDSYEQYF
.,TRBV9,TRBJ2-7,once,TGTGCCAGCAGCGTAGACGACTCCATCGGAGAGCAGTACTTC,CASSVDDSIGEQYF
TRBD1,TRBV28,TRBJ2-3,.,TGTGCCAGCAGTCGCCAGGGGGTCAGCACAGATACGCAGTATTTT,CASSRQGVSTDTQYF
.,TRBV14,TRBJ2-5,.,TGTGCCAGCAGCCAGCCGTTCAGAGAGACCCAGTACTTC,CASSQPFRETQYF
.,TRBV29-1,TRBJ1-4,.,TGCAGCATTGTCTCCAATGAAAAACTGTTTTTT,CSIVSNEKLFF
.,TRBV5-1,TRBJ1-2,.,TGCGCCAGCAGCTCCTCAGACTCGTTTCGTAATGGCTACACCTTC,CASSSSDSFRNGYTF
.,TRBV4-2,TRBJ1-2,.,TGTGCCAGCAGCCAAGATTTAGGAGCTAACTATGGCTACACCTTC,CASSQDLGANYGYTF
TRBD2,TRBV27,TRBJ2-7,.,TGTGCCAGCAGTCTTAGCGGGAGGACCTACGAGCAGTACTTC,CASSLSGRTYEQYF
TRBD2,TRBV7-9,TRBJ2-3,.,TGTGCCAGCAGCTTACGGGGACTAGCGGGAGCGACAGATACGCAGTATTTT,CASSLRGLAGATDTQYF
TRBD1,TRBV6-5,TRBJ1-1,.,TGTGCCAGCAGAAACACAGGGGTGGGCACTGAAGCTTTCTTT,CASRNTGVGTEAFF
TRBD2,TRBV5-6,TRBJ2-7,.,TGTGCCAGCAGCGCCGGATACGGAGCGGGAGTAGGGGAGCAGTACTTC,CASSAGYGAGVGEQYF
.,TRBV11-2,TRBJ1-2,.,TGTGCCAGCAGCCAAGGACGGCCAGGGGGCTACACCTTC,CASSQGRPGGYTF
TRBD2,TRBV25-1,TRBJ2-5,once,TGTGCCAGCAGTGAAGGGAGGGCGCGCCAAGAGACCCAGTACTTC,CASSEGRARQETQYF
.,TRBV14,TRBJ2-5,.,TGTGCCAGCAGCCAAGGGGGCGCGCGCCGAGAGACCCAGTACTTC,CASSQGGARRETQYF
TRBD2,TRBV5-1,TRBJ2-1,once,TGCGCCAGCAGCTCAAGACTAGCGGATTCCTACAATGAGCAGTTCTTC,CASSSRLADSYNEQFF
.,TRBV7-4,TRBJ2-5,.,TGTGCCAGGCCCTACCGCCGGGGGTCGAGGAAGACCCAGTACTTC,CARPYRRGSRKTQYF
.,TRBV5-1,TRBJ2-2,.,TGCGCCAGCAGCTTGGGGACTACTAACACCGGGGAGCTGTTTTTT,CASSLGTTNTGELFF
.,TRBV7-9,TRBJ2-4,.,TGTGCCAGCAGCTTCGGCCCTGGTGGGAGCAAAAACATTCAGTACTTC,CASSFGPGGSKNIQYF
TRBD1,TRBV5-1,TRBJ2-5,.,TGCGCCAGCAGCGAGGGGACAGGCCGTTCGGAGACCCAGTACTTC,CASSEGTGRSETQYF
.,TRBV6-6,TRBJ1-1,.,TGTGCCAGCGGGCGGACCGAGGGCCTAAACACTGAAGCTTTCTTT,CASGRTEGLNTEAFF
.,TRBV27,TRBJ2-7,.,TGTGCCAGCAGTTTATCGGGGGCTCCGACTGCCGAGCAGTACTTC,CASSLSGAPTAEQYF
.,TRBV28,TRBJ1-2,.,TGTGCCAGCAGTTTATCCGGACACACAGCAAAGGATGGCTACACCTTC,CASSLSGHTAKDGYTF
.,TRBV5-1,TRBJ1-1,.,TGCGCCAGCAGCTCGTTGCAGGGGAAAAACACTGAAGCTTTCTTT,CASSSLQGKNTEAFF
TRBD1,TRBV28,TRBJ2-7,.,TGTGCCAGCAGTTTATGGGCCGGGACAGGGCAGGGAGAGCAGTACTTC,CASSLWAGTGQGEQYF
.,TRBV28,TRBJ2-2,once,TGTGCCAGCAGGCCGCAGGGCAGGGGACGTACCGGGGAGCTGTTTTTT,CASRPQGRGRTGELFF
TRBD2,TRBV4-2,TRBJ2-5,.,TGTGCCAGCAGCCAAGTAGGGGCGGGAGAAGAGACCCAGTACTTC,CASSQVGAGEETQYF